The 28 T cell receptor beta chains presented below share a single source sample, sequenced in a study of a mutant IDH1 vaccine in newly diagnosed glioma. Their antigens are not known. Time point: week 47, end of study. The study gave 300 ug of mutant IDH1 20-mer peptide per vaccine dose, with topical imiquimod. The table came from immunoSEQ multiplex PCR; TCRdb's copy has only in-frame clones and leaves some out. The top ten hold about 12% of the sample, which has around 30,000 clones, about 87% seen once. The sample in question was PBMCs, obtained from a glioma patient whose treatment included an IDH1 peptide vaccine. Source of these receptors: a woman in her 30s with glioma.

The J gene is TRBJ2-1, the V gene TRBV9, with TRBD1 matching 7 bases. Germline V gives CDR1 SGDLS, CDR2 YYNGEE. V lost 0 bases to trimming and J lost 6 bases; unmatched junction nucleotides: 0. This CDR3 region has 13 residues. Written as DNA, the CDR3 is TGTGCCAGCAGCGTAGACAGGGGCAATGAGCAGTTCTTC. Amino acids: CASSVDRGNEQFF.

J is TRBJ1-1 and V is TRBV5-1, with D perhaps TRBD1 (6 bases). Germline CDR1 and CDR2: SGHRS and YFSETQ. Trimming took 4 bases from V and 1 from J, leaving 14 bases between them. The CDR3 has 15 amino acids. The CDR3 here is CASSDWDKGNTEAFF. CDR3 DNA: TGCGCCAGCAGCGATTGGGACAAGGGGAACACTGAAGCTTTCTTT.

The chain has TRBV5-1 and TRBJ2-7; D possibly corresponds to TRBD1 (5 bases). In germline, CDR1 is SGHRS, CDR2 YFSETQ. CDR3 length equals 13 residues. V lost 1 base and J 3 bases, leaving 8 bases between the germline ends. The CDR3 spells CASSLQGGYEQYF. The CDR3 DNA reads TGCGCCAGCAGCTTGCAGGGCGGCTACGAGCAGTACTTC. Drawing the rest from reference TRBV5-1 and TRBJ2-7, the complete variable domain is KAGVTQTPRYLIKTRGQQVTLSCSPISGHRSVSWYQQTPGQGLQFLFEYFSETQRNKGNFPGRFSGRQFSNSRSEMNVSTLELGDSALYLCASSLQGGYEQYFGPGTRLTVT.

The V call is TRBV6-1, the J call TRBJ1-3; D gene unclear. V lost 8 bases and J 4 bases, leaving 15 bases between the germline ends. CDR3 length: 14 amino acids. Germline V lookup: CDR1 MNHNS, CDR2 SASEGT. DNA for the CDR3: TGTGCCAGCTTGGCCGTGATAAGAGGAAACACCATATATTTT. The encoded protein is CASLAVIRGNTIYF.

CDR3 sequence: CASSLDVSSGANVLTF. DNA for the CDR3: TGCGCCAGCAGCTTGGACGTCAGCTCTGGGGCCAACGTCCTGACTTTC. The V and J genes are TRBV5-1 and TRBJ2-6, with D uncertain. Trimming took 0 bases from V and 0 from J, leaving 7 bases between them. Looked up from germline, CDR1 is SGHRS and CDR2 is YFSETQ. The CDR3 length is 16 residues.

J is TRBJ2-7 and V is TRBV7-2; D may correspond to TRBD1 or TRBD2 (5 bases each). Per germline, CDR1 SGHTA and CDR2 FQGNSA. V was clipped by 5 bases and J by 0 bases, with 14 bases between them. CDR3 length: 15 amino acids. CDR3 protein: CASSPGTGLSYEQYF. The CDR3 DNA reads TGTGCCAGCAGCCCCGGGACGGGCCTCTCCTACGAGCAGTACTTC.

The chain's CDR3 is CASSPRQTGPYEQYF. Here the CDR3 DNA reads TGTGCCAGCAGCCCCCGTCAGACAGGGCCCTACGAGCAGTACTTC. V usage is TRBV11-2 and J usage is TRBJ2-7, with 7 bases matching TRBD1. CDR1 is SGHAT and CDR2 is FQNNGV in the germline V gene. This CDR3 comprises 15 residues. Losses at the gene ends were 5 bases for V and 2 bases for J; bases not matched to a gene: 9.

This chain uses TRBV5-1 with TRBJ1-2; D is uncertain. The germline CDR1 and CDR2 sequences are SGHRS and YFSETQ. The CDR3 extends over 17 amino acids. With 0 bases removed from V and 4 bases from J, the gap between germline ends came to 19 bases. The CDR3 sequence: CASSLEPWGKTFYGYTF. The CDR3, as DNA: TGCGCCAGCAGCTTGGAACCATGGGGTAAAACCTTCTATGGCTACACCTTC.

The rearrangement joins TRBV4-1 to TRBJ1-3, with D maybe TRBD1 (6 bases). From germline, CDR1 is MGHRA and CDR2 YSYEKL. The V and J ends lost 1 base and 0 bases respectively, with 13 bases between them. This CDR3 is 17 amino acids long. As DNA, the CDR3 is TGCGCCAGCAGCCAAGTGGGACAACCGATCTCTGGAAACACCATATATTTT. Protein: CASSQVGQPISGNTIYF.

The chain recombines TRBV9 with TRBJ1-5, with D possibly being TRBD1 (6 bases). CDR3 length equals 14 residues. CDR1 and CDR2 (germline): SGDLS, YYNGEE. The ends were cut back, 3 bases at V and 3 bases at J, with 10 bases in the middle. The CDR3 spells CASSAWDTNQPQHF. DNA for the CDR3: TGTGCCAGCAGCGCATGGGACACCAATCAGCCCCAGCATTTT.

The CDR3 is CASSNFGQLNTEAFF. CDR3 DNA sequence: TGTGCCAGCAGTAATTTTGGACAGCTGAACACTGAAGCTTTCTTT. The chain links TRBV2 to TRBJ1-1; D might be TRBD1 (6 bases). The CDR3 runs 15 residues. CDR1 SNHLY and CDR2 FYNNEI come from the germline V gene. V shed 5 bases and J shed 0 bases, with 13 bases lying between them.

This chain connects TRBV30 to TRBJ1-6; 7 bases fit TRBD1. The CDR3 is 13 amino acids. The germline V gene has CDR1 GTSNPN and CDR2 SVGIG (reference sequence). The trim removed 5 bases at V and 6 bases at J, leaving 4 bases unmatched. The CDR3 DNA sequence: TGTGCCTGGGAGGGACAGCCTAATTCACCCCTCCACTTT. Its protein is CAWEGQPNSPLHF.

The V call is TRBV10-3, the J call TRBJ1-2; tentative D call: TRBD1 (5 bases). CDR1 and CDR2 (germline): ENHRY, SYGVKD. V lost 0 bases and J lost 8, with 16 bases in between. The CDR3 runs 15 residues. The CDR3 DNA reads as TGTGCCATCAGTGAGTCGAGTGGCAGGGCAGGGGGCTACACCTTC. Translated, it gives CAISESSGRAGGYTF.

This sequence joins TRBV18 and TRBJ1-4; D is possibly TRBD1 (5 bases). Trimming removed 4 bases at V and 8 bases at J, with 14 bases between. CDR1 is KGHSH, CDR2 LQKENI, per germline. The CDR3 covers 14 residues. The CDR3 spells CASSRYRTDEKLFF. The DNA of the CDR3 is TGTGCCAGCTCACGCTACAGGACGGACGAAAAACTGTTTTTT.

To note about this clone: Other DNA sequences from this sample encode an identical CDR3 as well. The chain has TRBV6-5 and TRBJ2-1, with 11 bases lining up with TRBD1. The trim removed 2 bases at V and 3 bases at J, leaving 3 bases unmatched. The CDR3 is 16 residues long. Looked up from germline, CDR1 is MNHEY and CDR2 is SVGAGI. CDR3 nucleotides: TGTGCCAGCAGTTACCCCGGGACAGGGGGCTACAATGAGCAGTTCTTC. Encoded protein: CASSYPGTGGYNEQFF.

This clone was seen a few times. The V call is TRBV18, the J call TRBJ1-5; D possibly corresponds to TRBD1 (6 bases). Trimming removed 0 bases at V and 2 bases at J, with 8 bases between. CDR1 is KGHSH and CDR2 is LQKENI in the germline V gene. The CDR3 loop spans 15 amino acids. The CDR3 DNA reads TGTGCCAGCTCACCACCGAACAGGGGCAATCAGCCCCAGCATTTT. Translated: CASSPPNRGNQPQHF. The full variable domain, with the rest looked up from reference TRBV18 and TRBJ1-5, is NAGVMQNPRHLVRRRGQEARLRCSPMKGHSHVYWYRQLPEEGLKFMVYLQKENIIDESGMPKERFSAEFPKEGPSILRIQQVVRGDSAAYFCASSPPNRGNQPQHFGDGTRLSIL.

As concerns this clone: The germline gene is not matched at one end of the junction; a read error may be the cause. The chain employs TRBV29-1 and TRBJ2-1; D is perhaps TRBD2 (6 bases). Germline V gene sequence: CDR1 SQVTM, CDR2 ANQGSEA. The CDR3 is 9 amino acids. The CDR3 nucleotides are TGCAGCGTGGAGGGCATGCGGGTCTTC. This encodes CSVEGMRVF.

The V and J genes are TRBV6-5 and TRBJ2-1; D gene ambiguous. Trimming shortened V by 2 bases and J by 0 bases, and 8 bases separated the two germline ends. The CDR3 is 15 amino acids. Per the germline V gene, CDR1 is MNHEY and CDR2 is SVGAGI. DNA for the CDR3: TGTGCCAGCAGTTACCAGCGCGTCTCCTACAATGAGCAGTTCTTC. It specifies CASSYQRVSYNEQFF.

This clone occurred a few times. This rearrangement joins TRBV9 to TRBJ1-4, with 10 bases identical to TRBD1. CDR1 and CDR2 from the germline V gene are SGDLS and YYNGEE. The CDR3 is 14 residues long. The V segment lost 2 bases and the J segment 6 bases; nucleotides outside the gene matches: 1. Here the CDR3 DNA reads TGTGCCAGCAGCGTGACAGGGGGCGATGAAAAACTGTTTTTT. This encodes CASSVTGGDEKLFF.

Only a few counts were recorded for this clone. V gene TRBV2 combines with J gene TRBJ1-5; D remains ambiguous. The CDR3 length is 14 residues. V was trimmed by 3 bases and J by 7 bases, leaving 13 bases between them. CDR1 SNHLY and CDR2 FYNNEI come from the germline V gene. The CDR3 loop is CASSDDGEGQPQHF. CDR3 nucleotide sequence: TGTGCCAGCAGTGACGACGGGGAAGGGCAGCCCCAGCATTTT.

The chain uses TRBV6-5 and TRBJ2-2; D is perhaps TRBD1 (5 bases). The CDR3 sequence is 14 residues long. Trimming left V 2 bases short and J 4 bases short, with 8 bases between. Germline CDR1 reads MNHEY; CDR2 reads SVGAGI. Here the CDR3 DNA reads TGTGCCAGCAGTTACCAGGGCGGCACCGGGGAGCTGTTTTTT. Translation gives CASSYQGGTGELFF.

This clone has more than one count but fewer than ten. The V and J genes are TRBV5-1 and TRBJ2-5; 8 nucleotides align to TRBD2. This CDR3 region has 14 residues. The germline V gene has CDR1 SGHRS and CDR2 YFSETQ. The ends lost 5 bases at V and 5 bases at J; junction bases unmatched: 8. This CDR3 reads CASRGAGGVETQYF. As DNA, the CDR3 is TGCGCCAGCAGGGGGGCGGGGGGCGTCGAGACCCAGTACTTC. The complete variable domain, with remaining parts taken from reference TRBV5-1 and TRBJ2-5, reads KAGVTQTPRYLIKTRGQQVTLSCSPISGHRSVSWYQQTPGQGLQFLFEYFSETQRNKGNFPGRFSGRQFSNSRSEMNVSTLELGDSALYLCASRGAGGVETQYFGPGTRLLVL.

J is TRBJ2-4 and V is TRBV7-8; D is ambiguous. The ends were cut back, 5 bases at V and 4 bases at J, with 9 bases in the middle. The CDR3 contains 13 residues. Germline V CDR1 and CDR2: SGHVS, FQNEAQ. The CDR3 sequence: CASSPSLKNIQYF. CDR3 coding DNA: TGTGCCAGCAGCCCTAGTTTGAAAAACATTCAGTACTTC.

The rearrangement joins TRBV5-1 to TRBJ2-3, with 10 bases lining up with TRBD1. The junction had 4 bases not matched to a gene; V was cut back by 4 bases and J by 2 bases. The CDR3 runs 15 residues. CDR1 is SGHRS, CDR2 YFSETQ, per germline. CDR3 amino acids: CASSPGQGSTDTQYF. CDR3 DNA: TGCGCCAGCAGCCCGGGACAGGGGTCCACAGATACGCAGTATTTT.

By frequency in the sample, this clone is medium-sized. The genes are TRBV4-2 and TRBJ1-5; D is undetermined. The CDR3 is 14 residues long. Germline V gene lookup returns CDR1 LGHNA and CDR2 YNFKEQ. The V gene lost 5 bases and the J gene lost 1 base, with 9 bases spanning the gap. This CDR3 reads CASSEPSSNQPQHF. In nucleotides, the CDR3 is TGTGCCAGCAGCGAACCGAGCAGCAATCAGCCCCAGCATTTT.

This clone was found once. This chain connects TRBV19 to TRBJ1-5; D not resolved. This CDR3 has 16 amino acids. Germline V gene data show CDR1 as LNHDA and CDR2 as SQIVND (reference sequence). Trimming took off 1 base at V and 6 bases at J, with 16 bases between the two ends. The CDR3, as DNA: TGTGCCAGTAGTATAGGCAGGAGGGTTCCCAGTCAGCCCCAGCATTTT. This sequence encodes CASSIGRRVPSQPQHF.

This sequence joins TRBV7-2 and TRBJ1-5; D gene uncertain. Germline CDR1 is SGHTA and CDR2 is FQGNSA. The CDR3 covers 13 residues. Trimming took 3 bases from V and 0 from J, leaving 3 bases between them. CDR3 DNA: TGTGCCAGCAGCTTCGGTAGCAATCAGCCCCAGCATTTT. It encodes CASSFGSNQPQHF. Based on the CDR3 plus reference TRBV7-2 and TRBJ1-5, the full variable domain is GAGVSQSPSNKVTEKGKDVELRCDPISGHTALYWYRQSLGQGLEFLIYFQGNSAPDKSGLPSDRFSAERTGGSVSTLTIQRTQQEDSAVYLCASSFGSNQPQHFGDGTRLSIL.

The CDR3 sequence is CAIKNTPNTEAFF. The CDR3 DNA follows: TGTGCCATCAAGAACACCCCGAACACTGAAGCTTTCTTT. This chain links TRBV10-3 with TRBJ1-1, with D unresolved. The CDR3 totals 13 residues. V gave up 7 bases and J gave up 1 base, with 10 bases separating them. CDR1 is ENHRY, CDR2 SYGVKD, per germline.